In this sample, the clone carrying this T cell receptor beta chain turned up a few times. Its target is not known. The CDR3 length is 17 residues. Germline CDR1 reads SGHTA; CDR2 reads FQGTGA. The V segment lost 6 bases and the J segment 14 bases; nucleotides outside the gene matches: 20. These data belong to a study of beta chain features in type 1 diabetes. The study, taken as a whole, reports: All four CD4+ subsets of Type 1 diabetes patients contained TCRB CDR3s that were moderately but significantly shorter.

Expressed TCRB transcripts were sequenced because the isolated RNA had all been reverse transcribed beforehand. Some clones are missing from TCRdb's copy, which holds only in-frame ones; the method was immunoSEQ multiplex PCR. The data show 640,000 or so clones, with around 15% seen just once and approximately 0.022% held by the top ten. The gene calls are TRBV7-3 and TRBJ2-6, with 9 bases fitting TRBD1. The sequencing sample was made of naive CD4+ T cells from blood. This receptor was identified in a man between 18 and 35 years old with type 1 diabetes. CDR3 coding DNA: TGTGCCAGCAGTAGGACAGGGGATCTCTGGGGACCCACCCTCCTGACTTTC. It translates to CASSRTGDLWGPTLLTF.